Listed below are T cell receptor beta chains from one sample, sequenced in a study of T-cell reconstitution after alpha-beta-depleted transplantation in children. Using its own MiXCR run on the PCR reads, TCRdb lists one record per CDR3 protein. The top ten clones hold around 36% of a sample with 500,000 to 750,000 distinct CDR3 sequences, roughly a quarter of them seen once. The sequencing here drew on PBMCs, taken before TCRalphabeta/CD19-depleted stem cell transplant. The receptors here all came from a boy less than two years old with Wiskott-Aldrich syndrome, due to receive a stem cell transplant. CDR3s include the opening cysteine and the closing phenylalanine or tryptophan. The order of the fields is D gene, clone size, V gene, J gene, CDR3 protein, CDR3 DNA. A D gene is named only where the DNA matches it firmly. The size of a clone is reported for some rows only, either as once, few or many, or as a class for expanded clones.

TRBD2	few	TRBV20-1	TRBJ2-7	CSARDLTSGYYEQYF	TGCAGTGCTAGAGATCTAACTAGCGGATACTACGAGCAGTACTTC
NA	NA	TRBV5-1	TRBJ2-7	CASSLGPFREQYF	TGCGCCAGCAGCTTGGGTCCATTTCGCGAGCAGTACTTC
NA	few	TRBV3-1	TRBJ1-5	CASSSTLRNDQPQHF	TGTGCCAGCAGCTCAACACTTCGCAACGATCAGCCCCAGCATTTT
TRBD2	few	TRBV5-1	TRBJ2-1	CASSPGASGRSNEQFF	TGCGCCAGCAGCCCCGGGGCTAGCGGGAGATCGAATGAGCAGTTCTTC
TRBD2	NA	TRBV12-3/TRBV12-4	TRBJ2-7	CASSSGGRRYEQYF	TGTGCCAGCAGCTCTGGCGGGAGGAGGTACGAGCAGTACTTC
TRBD2	NA	TRBV7-9	TRBJ2-2	CASSSRTSSGELFF	TGTGCCAGCAGCTCACGGACTAGTTCCGGGGAGCTGTTTTTT
NA	NA	TRBV29-1	TRBJ2-2	CSVGDGELFF	TGCAGCGTCGGAGACGGGGAGCTGTTTTTT
TRBD2	few	TRBV10-3	TRBJ2-1	CAISEREGYNEQFF	TGTGCCATCAGTGAGCGGGAGGGGTACAATGAGCAGTTCTTC
TRBD2	NA	TRBV20-1	TRBJ2-3	CSARTSGKGNTQYF	TGCAGTGCCCGGACTAGCGGGAAAGGGAATACGCAGTATTTT
NA	NA	TRBV5-1	TRBJ2-5	CASPRRETQYF	TGCGCCAGCCCCAGGCGGGAGACCCAGTACTTC
TRBD2	NA	TRBV10-2	TRBJ2-7	CASSVPDGRARYEQYF	TGCGCCAGCAGTGTCCCTGACGGGAGGGCCAGGTACGAGCAGTACTTC
NA	few	TRBV12-3/TRBV12-4	TRBJ2-3	CASSFLNTQYF	TGTGCCAGCAGTTTCCTGAATACGCAGTATTTT
TRBD1	few	TRBV7-9	TRBJ2-1	CASKRRGTGNGNEQFF	TGTGCCAGCAAAAGAAGGGGGACAGGGAACGGGAATGAGCAGTTCTTC